The 23 T cell receptor beta chains below were found in one sample sequenced in a study of control samples from healthy donors and cancer patients (dated by TCRdb to 2018 to 2020). To prepare the library, the immunoSEQ multiplex PCR assay was applied. Not all clones reach the TCRdb copy of this immuneACCESS table, which keeps in-frame sequences only. Checked studies attribute under half of the gap to unresolved V genes and leave the rest unexplained. The sample data list tens of thousands of clones, and about 90% of these were observed just once. The ten largest clonotypes hold 4% of the sample. Sequencing was carried out using blood. Receptors originate from a woman aged 45 to 65 in good health.

J is TRBJ2-3 and V is TRBV5-1; no reliable D call. V was clipped by 4 bases and J by 7 bases, with 13 bases between them. The CDR3 sequence is 13 residues long. Germline CDR1 reads SGHRS; CDR2 reads YFSETQ. Here the CDR3 DNA reads TGCGCCAGCAGCCGCACAGTTGGGAATACGCAGTATTTT. Protein: CASSRTVGNTQYF.

This chain joins TRBV6-5 and TRBJ2-1; D not resolved. Germline lookup yields CDR1 MNHEY and CDR2 SVGAGI. This CDR3 comprises 10 residues. The V gene lost 6 bases and the J gene lost 6 bases, with 3 bases spanning the gap. CDR3 coding DNA: TGTGCCAGCAGATTCAATGAGCAGTTCTTC. Residues: CASRFNEQFF.

The chain is built from TRBV4-1 and TRBJ2-7; 7 bases fit TRBD2. V was clipped by 0 bases and J by 5 bases; unmatched bases: 4. Per the germline V gene, CDR1 is MGHRA and CDR2 is YSYEKL. The CDR3 runs 14 residues. CDR3 bases: TGCGCCAGCAGCCAAGAGTCGGGAGGTAACGAGCAGTACTTC. It encodes CASSQESGGNEQYF.

J is TRBJ2-7 and V is TRBV2, with D maybe TRBD1 (6 bases). Per the germline V gene, CDR1 is SNHLY and CDR2 is FYNNEI. This CDR3 is 12 amino acids long. DNA for the CDR3: TGTGCGTCAGGGGTAAGTGGCTACGAGCAGTACTTC. This sequence encodes CASGVSGYEQYF.

V is TRBV19 and J is TRBJ1-1, with D tentatively TRBD1 (6 bases). The CDR3 loop spans 18 amino acids. Per the germline V gene, CDR1 is LNHDA and CDR2 is SQIVND (reference sequence). V was pared by 1 base and J by 1 base, with 19 bases between. The DNA for the CDR3 is TGTGCCAGTAGTATAGGGGGTTTACAGGGCGTATGGAACACTGAAGCTTTCTTT. Its protein product is CASSIGGLQGVWNTEAFF. The full variable domain, completed using reference TRBV19 and TRBJ1-1, is DGGITQSPKYLFRKEGQNVTLSCEQNLNHDAMYWYRQDPGQGLRLIYYSQIVNDFQKGDIAEGYSVSREKKESFPLTVTSAQKNPTAFYLCASSIGGLQGVWNTEAFFGQGTRLTVV.

On this clone: One end of the junction is discordant with germline, which a read error may explain. J is TRBJ2-3 and V is TRBV19, with D perhaps TRBD2 (5 bases). The germline V gene has CDR1 LNHDA and CDR2 SQIVND (reference sequence). This CDR3 is built from 19 residues. The CDR3 region is CASSMNGIGGGHSTDTQYF. The CDR3 nucleotides read TGTGCCAGCAGTATGAACGGGATAGGAGGAGGCCATTCCACAGATACGCAGTATTTT.

The rearrangement joins TRBV3-1 (or the pseudogene TRBV3-2) to TRBJ2-7; D gene uncertain. CDR3 length: 15 amino acids. Germline loops: CDR1 LGHDT, CDR2 YNNKEL (reference sequence). V was cut by 4 bases and J by 3 bases, with 16 bases left in between. The CDR3 here is CASSLVHGPYYEQYF. DNA for the CDR3: TGTGCCAGCAGCCTAGTCCACGGGCCCTACTACGAGCAGTACTTC.

V gene TRBV5-8 combines with J gene TRBJ2-3; D is tentatively TRBD1 or TRBD2 (5 bases each). CDR1 SGHTS and CDR2 YDEGEE come from the germline V gene. The CDR3 is 14 amino acids. Trimming left V 0 bases short and J 4 bases short, with 9 bases between. For the CDR3, the DNA is TGTGCCAGCAGCTTGGAAAGGGGAGCAGATACGCAGTATTTT. Translated: CASSLERGADTQYF.

This rearrangement joins TRBV5-1 to TRBJ1-1, with 9 bases lining up with TRBD1. Germline V gene data show CDR1 as SGHRS and CDR2 as YFSETQ. This CDR3 is 14 amino acids long. V lost 4 bases, J lost 1 base, and 2 bases stayed unmatched. CDR3: CASSIQGANTEAFF. CDR3 sequence (DNA): TGCGCCAGCAGCATACAGGGGGCGAACACTGAAGCTTTCTTT.

This chain uses TRBV2 with TRBJ2-1, with a tentative D call TRBD1 (7 bases). Germline-derived CDR1 and CDR2 are SNHLY and FYNNEI. Trimming stripped 7 bases from V and 0 bases from J, with 13 bases between. CDR3 size: 15 residues. CDR3 nucleotide sequence: TGTGCCAGCAAGGGACAGACTAGCTCCTACAATGAGCAGTTCTTC. This gives the protein CASKGQTSSYNEQFF.

The CDR3 sequence: CASSVDPSGTGELFF. CDR3 in DNA: TGTGCCAGCAGCGTGGATCCTAGCGGGACCGGGGAGCTGTTTTTT. The gene calls are TRBV9 and TRBJ2-2; 8 bases fit TRBD2. The CDR3 loop spans 15 amino acids. Per germline, CDR1 SGDLS and CDR2 YYNGEE. Losses at the gene ends were 2 bases for V and 5 bases for J; bases not matched to a gene: 5.

The gene calls are TRBV3-1 (or the pseudogene TRBV3-2) and TRBJ1-6; tentatively, D is TRBD1 (5 bases). The CDR3 totals 16 residues. Per the germline V gene, CDR1 is LGHDT and CDR2 is YNNKEL (reference sequence). Trimming removed 1 base from V and 4 bases from J, with 11 bases in between. The CDR3 loop reads CASSQVQGPYNSPLHF. The CDR3 nucleotides read TGTGCCAGCAGCCAAGTCCAGGGACCATATAATTCACCCCTCCACTTT.

The CDR3 DNA reads as TGTGCCAGCTCACTCACTTTCGGGGACAGGGAAAATCATGGCTACACCTTC. It yields the protein CASSLTFGDRENHGYTF. The genes are TRBV18 and TRBJ1-2; 9 bases line up with TRBD1. The CDR3 consists of 17 residues. J lost 6 bases, V lost 4 bases, and 15 bases had no gene match. CDR1 and CDR2 (germline): KGHSH, LQKENI.

V is TRBV4-2 and J is TRBJ1-4, with D unclear. Germline CDR1 reads LGHNA; CDR2 reads YNFKEQ. CDR3 length: 14 residues. Trimming pared 0 bases from V and 8 bases from J, leaving 10 bases between. The CDR3 sequence: CASSQEGSREKLFF. DNA for the CDR3: TGTGCCAGCAGCCAAGAGGGTTCTCGCGAAAAACTGTTTTTT.

V and J are TRBV27 and TRBJ2-7; 10 nucleotides agree with TRBD2. Germline V gives CDR1 MNHEY, CDR2 SMNVEV (reference sequence). The ends lost 6 bases at V and 3 bases at J; junction bases unmatched: 8. The CDR3 spans 15 residues. CDR3 DNA: TGTGCCAGCAGCGTGACTAGCGGGTTAGTCTACGAGCAGTACTTC. Its protein product is CASSVTSGLVYEQYF.

This chain connects TRBV3-1 (or the pseudogene TRBV3-2) to TRBJ2-1; D may match TRBD1 or TRBD2 (6 bases each). The CDR3 runs to 15 residues. Germline V CDR1 and CDR2: LGHDT, YNNKEL (reference sequence). The ends were cut back, 4 bases at V and 6 bases at J, with 16 bases in the middle. In nucleotides, the CDR3 is TGTGCCAGCAGCCTTATACTAGAGGGGGGCAATGAGCAGTTCTTC. This gives the protein CASSLILEGGNEQFF.

The chain recombines TRBV6-5 with TRBJ1-2; 9 bases are a match to TRBD1. From germline, CDR1 is MNHEY and CDR2 SVGAGI. V was clipped by 9 bases and J by 8 bases; unmatched bases: 10. The CDR3 is 13 residues long. DNA for the CDR3: TGTGCCAGTTCCGACAGGGGGGAAAGAGGCTACACCTTC. Its protein product is CASSDRGERGYTF.

This clone has just a few counts. The V call is TRBV6-1, the J call TRBJ2-7, with TRBD2 matching 13 bases. Trimming removed 3 bases from V and 1 base from J; junction bases left unmatched: 6. The CDR3 sequence is 17 residues long. The germline V gene encodes CDR1 MNHNS and CDR2 SASEGT. Here the CDR3 reads CASSDGTSGIGSYEQYF. As DNA, the CDR3 is TGTGCCAGCAGTGACGGGACTAGCGGGATCGGATCCTACGAGCAGTACTTC.

This clone was recorded only once. CDR3 nucleotide sequence: TGTGCCATCAGTGAGTCGGTGGCGAGGACTGAAGCTTTCTTT. This gives the protein CAISESVARTEAFF. The chain couples TRBV10-3 to TRBJ1-1; D unresolved. The germline V and J ends were trimmed by 0 bases and 5 bases, with 10 bases remaining between them. Germline CDR1 is ENHRY and CDR2 is SYGVKD. The CDR3 is 14 amino acids.

The V gene is TRBV4-1, the J gene TRBJ2-5; TRBD2 matches at 11 bases. This CDR3 has 20 amino acids. CDR1 and CDR2 (germline): MGHRA, YSYEKL. Trimming at V came to 0 bases and at J to 2 bases, leaving 14 bases not matched to a gene. Here the CDR3 DNA reads TGCGCCAGCAGCCAAGATTGGGGCCGGGGGGCTAGCGGGAGGCAAGAGACCCAGTACTTC. It specifies CASSQDWGRGASGRQETQYF.

A remark on this clone: The sample contains more than one DNA sequence encoding this CDR3. V and J are TRBV5-4 and TRBJ2-7; D is unresolved. Germline assignment: CDR1 SGHNT and CDR2 YYREEE (reference sequence). CDR3 length: 14 amino acids. V was cut by 0 bases and J by 0 bases, with 7 bases left in between. The CDR3 loop is CASSLGGTSYEQYF. The CDR3 region has the DNA TGTGCCAGCAGCTTGGGCGGCACCTCCTACGAGCAGTACTTC.

The chain combines TRBV19 with TRBJ1-1, with D possibly being TRBD1 (5 bases). The CDR3 covers 12 residues. Germline-derived CDR1 and CDR2 are LNHDA and SQIVND (reference sequence). Trimming took off 5 bases at V and 6 bases at J, with 10 bases between the two ends. CDR3 sequence: CASSYSGSEAFF. CDR3 coding DNA: TGTGCCAGTAGTTACTCAGGGTCTGAAGCTTTCTTT.

The gene calls are TRBV2 and TRBJ2-7; D might be TRBD2 (5 bases). Germline-derived CDR1 and CDR2 are SNHLY and FYNNEI. The CDR3 has 11 amino acids. V dropped 8 bases and J dropped 1 base, with 6 bases sitting between them. The CDR3 loop reads CASGGSYEQYF. In DNA, the CDR3 is TGTGCCAGCGGAGGTTCCTACGAGCAGTACTTC.